The entry below gives a single T cell receptor beta chain sequence along with its context. The sample belongs to a study of blood T cells in healthy people across ages. In the study overall: The template switching approach captured approximately one barcoded beta molecule for every two T cells.

The use of a sample-barcoded 5' primer and a J-beta primer mix characterized a second PCR of about 7 to 12 cycles. TCRdb ran MiXCR on the 5' RACE reads and lists one entry per CDR3 protein. This sample yields around 800,000 distinct CDR3 sequences, of which about 55% are seen a single time; around 41% belongs to the top ten. CDR3 length equals 14 residues. Germline CDR1 is SQVTM and CDR2 is ANQGSEA. The J segment lost 14 bases and the V segment lost 5 bases, leaving 17 bases of the junction unmatched. This sequence was found in an older man in good health. Input material: blood. The chain combines TRBV29-1 with TRBJ1-4; 7 bases agree with TRBD1. Here the CDR3 DNA reads TGCAGCGTTACGGACAGGATTCGCGGAGGAGGGCTGTTTTTT. Translation: CSVTDRIRGGGLFF.